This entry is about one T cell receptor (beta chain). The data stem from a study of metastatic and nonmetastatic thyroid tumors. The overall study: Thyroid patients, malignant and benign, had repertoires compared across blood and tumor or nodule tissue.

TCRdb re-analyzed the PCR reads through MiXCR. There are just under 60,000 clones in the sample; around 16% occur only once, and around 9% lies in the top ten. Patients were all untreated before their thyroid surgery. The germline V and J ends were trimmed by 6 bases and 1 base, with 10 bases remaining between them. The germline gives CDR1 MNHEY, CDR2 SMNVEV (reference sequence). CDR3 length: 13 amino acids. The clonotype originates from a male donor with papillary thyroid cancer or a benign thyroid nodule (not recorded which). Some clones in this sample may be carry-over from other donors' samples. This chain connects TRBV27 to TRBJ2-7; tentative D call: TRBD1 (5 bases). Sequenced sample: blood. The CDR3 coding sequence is TGTGCCAGCAGAGCAGACAGTTCCTACGAGCAGTACTTC. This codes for CASRADSSYEQYF.